This TCR beta chain is drawn from a study of T cells in tuberculosis. Study details: In South Africa, adults with active tuberculosis were compared with IGRA-negative and latently infected IGRA-positive adolescents. Blood was taken before or within 7 days of anti-tuberculosis therapy. General study findings and limits: Using the GMM-specific repertoire gave 85% to 90% accuracy versus 60% to 70% with motifs.

To note about this clone: The antigen is undetermined.

The germline gives CDR1 ENHRY, CDR2 SYGVKD. This CDR3 comprises 16 residues. V was clipped by 6 bases and J by 0 bases; unmatched bases: 6. Patients were newly diagnosed, HIV-seronegative, and aged 18 or older. Assay used: immunoSEQ multiplex PCR; TCRdb lists only in-frame clones, some missing. The sample records more than 9,000 clones, roughly 94% being singletons. The sequence was obtained from an adult with tuberculosis. V is TRBV10-3 and J is TRBJ2-1, with TRBD2 identical over 9 bases. Sequencing was carried out using PBMCs. The CDR3 loop is CAIRDPTSGSYNEQFF. CDR3 DNA sequence: TGTGCCATCAGGGACCCGACTAGCGGCTCCTACAATGAGCAGTTCTTC.